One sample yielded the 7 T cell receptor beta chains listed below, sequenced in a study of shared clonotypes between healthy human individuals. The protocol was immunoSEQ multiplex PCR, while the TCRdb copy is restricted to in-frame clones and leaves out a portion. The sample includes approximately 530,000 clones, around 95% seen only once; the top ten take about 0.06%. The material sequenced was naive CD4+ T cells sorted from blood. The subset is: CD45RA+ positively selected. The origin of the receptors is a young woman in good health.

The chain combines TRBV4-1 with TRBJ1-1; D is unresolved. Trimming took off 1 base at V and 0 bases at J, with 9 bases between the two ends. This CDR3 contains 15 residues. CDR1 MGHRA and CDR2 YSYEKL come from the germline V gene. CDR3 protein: CASSQVGQMNTEAFF. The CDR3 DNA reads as TGCGCCAGCAGCCAAGTAGGCCAGATGAACACTGAAGCTTTCTTT.

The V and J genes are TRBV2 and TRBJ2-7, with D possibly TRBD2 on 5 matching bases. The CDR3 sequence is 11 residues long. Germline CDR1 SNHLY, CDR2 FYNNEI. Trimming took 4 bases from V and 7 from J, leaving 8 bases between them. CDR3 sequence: CASSVPGEQYF. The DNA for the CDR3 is TGTGCCAGCAGTGTTCCGGGGGAGCAGTACTTC.

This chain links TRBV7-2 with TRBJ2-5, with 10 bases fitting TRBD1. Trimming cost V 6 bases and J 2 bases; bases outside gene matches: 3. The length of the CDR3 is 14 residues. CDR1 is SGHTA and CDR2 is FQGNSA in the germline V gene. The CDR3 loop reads CASRQGQGQETQYF. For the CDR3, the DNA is TGTGCCAGCAGACAGGGACAGGGGCAAGAGACCCAGTACTTC. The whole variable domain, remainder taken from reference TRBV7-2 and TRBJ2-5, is GAGVSQSPSNKVTEKGKDVELRCDPISGHTALYWYRQSLGQGLEFLIYFQGNSAPDKSGLPSDRFSAERTGGSVSTLTIQRTQQEDSAVYLCASRQGQGQETQYFGPGTRLLVL.

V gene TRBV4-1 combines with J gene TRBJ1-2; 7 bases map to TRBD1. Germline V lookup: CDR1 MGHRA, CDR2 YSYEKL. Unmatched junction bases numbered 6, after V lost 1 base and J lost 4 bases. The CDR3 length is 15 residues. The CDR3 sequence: CASSQVVRGTYGYTF. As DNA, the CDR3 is TGCGCCAGCAGCCAAGTTGTCAGGGGGACCTATGGCTACACCTTC.

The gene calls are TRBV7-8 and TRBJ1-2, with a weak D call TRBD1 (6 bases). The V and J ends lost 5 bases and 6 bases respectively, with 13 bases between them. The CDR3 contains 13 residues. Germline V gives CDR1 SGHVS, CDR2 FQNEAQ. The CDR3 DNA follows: TGTGCCAGCAGCGTCACAGGGAGGGATGGCTACACCTTC. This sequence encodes CASSVTGRDGYTF.

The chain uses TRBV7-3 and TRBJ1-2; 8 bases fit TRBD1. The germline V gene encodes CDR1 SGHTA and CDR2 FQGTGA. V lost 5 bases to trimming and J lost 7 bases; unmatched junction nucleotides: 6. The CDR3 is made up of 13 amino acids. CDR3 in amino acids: CASSKGTGPGYTF. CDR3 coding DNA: TGTGCCAGCAGCAAGGGGACAGGACCTGGCTACACCTTC.

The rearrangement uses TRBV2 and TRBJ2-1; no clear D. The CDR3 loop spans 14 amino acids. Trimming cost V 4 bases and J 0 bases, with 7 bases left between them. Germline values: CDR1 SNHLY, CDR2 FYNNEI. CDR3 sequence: CASSGRNSYNEQFF. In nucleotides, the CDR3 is TGTGCCAGCAGTGGGCGGAACTCCTACAATGAGCAGTTCTTC.